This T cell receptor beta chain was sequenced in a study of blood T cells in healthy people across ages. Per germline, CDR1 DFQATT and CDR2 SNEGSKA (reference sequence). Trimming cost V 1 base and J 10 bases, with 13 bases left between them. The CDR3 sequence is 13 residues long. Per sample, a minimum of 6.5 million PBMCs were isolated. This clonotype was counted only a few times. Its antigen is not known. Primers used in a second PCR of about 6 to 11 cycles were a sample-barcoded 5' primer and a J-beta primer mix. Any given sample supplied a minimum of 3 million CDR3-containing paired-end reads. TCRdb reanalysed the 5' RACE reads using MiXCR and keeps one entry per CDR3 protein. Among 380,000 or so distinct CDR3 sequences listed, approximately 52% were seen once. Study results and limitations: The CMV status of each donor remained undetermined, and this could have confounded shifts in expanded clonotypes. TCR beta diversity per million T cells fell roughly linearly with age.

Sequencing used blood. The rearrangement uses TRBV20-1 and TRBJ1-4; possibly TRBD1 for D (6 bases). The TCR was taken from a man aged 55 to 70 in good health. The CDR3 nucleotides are TGCAGTGCTAGAGCAGGGGAAACAGGAAAACTGTTTTTT. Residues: CSARAGETGKLFF.